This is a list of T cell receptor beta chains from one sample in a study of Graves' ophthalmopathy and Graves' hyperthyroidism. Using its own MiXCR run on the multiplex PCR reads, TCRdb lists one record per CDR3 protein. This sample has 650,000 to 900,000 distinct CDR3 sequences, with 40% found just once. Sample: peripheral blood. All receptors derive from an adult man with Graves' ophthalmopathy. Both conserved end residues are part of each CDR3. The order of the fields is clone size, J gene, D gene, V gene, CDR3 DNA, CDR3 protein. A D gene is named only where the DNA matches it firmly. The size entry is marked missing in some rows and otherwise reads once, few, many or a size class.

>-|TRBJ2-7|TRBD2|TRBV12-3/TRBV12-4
TGTGCCAGCAGTTTACTGTACGGGACTACCTACGAGCAGTACTTC
CASSLLYGTTYEQYF
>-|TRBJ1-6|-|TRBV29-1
TGCAGCGGTCGCGTGGTCTCGGGCCACTCCTATAATTCACCCCTCCACTTT
CSGRVVSGHSYNSPLHF
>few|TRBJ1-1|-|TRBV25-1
TGTGCCAGCAGAACATCGGGACGGAACACTGAAGCTTTCTTT
CASRTSGRNTEAFF
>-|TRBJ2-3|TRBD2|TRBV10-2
TGCGCCAGCAGCCCACGGGAGCGGGGGTACCCAGATACGCAGTATTTT
CASSPRERGYPDTQYF
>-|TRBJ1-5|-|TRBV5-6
TGTGCCAGCAGCTTGAGCAGGGCTTATCAGCCCCAGCATTTT
CASSLSRAYQPQHF
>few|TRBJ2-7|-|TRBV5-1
TGCGCCAGCAGCCGGGGCGGGGACTCCTACGAGCAGTACTTC
CASSRGGDSYEQYF
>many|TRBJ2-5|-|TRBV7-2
TGTGCCAGCAGCCAATGGTCCGCGGAGACCCAGTACTTC
CASSQWSAETQYF
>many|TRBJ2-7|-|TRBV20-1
TGCAGTGCTACGGGCTTGGGCGAGCAGTACTTC
CSATGLGEQYF
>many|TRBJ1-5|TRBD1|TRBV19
TGTGCCAGTAGTATCACAGGGGCGGGTCAGCCCCAGCATTTT
CASSITGAGQPQHF
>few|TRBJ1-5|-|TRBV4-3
TGCGCCAGCAGCCCTCGAGGCAGCTTCAATCAGCCCCAGCATTTT
CASSPRGSFNQPQHF
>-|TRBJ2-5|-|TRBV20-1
TGCAGTGCCACAGGACTACCGGAGACCCAGTACTTC
CSATGLPETQYF
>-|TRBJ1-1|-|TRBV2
TGTGCCAGCAGTTTATGGGTCGGGAGCTACACTGAAGCTTTCTTT
CASSLWVGSYTEAFF
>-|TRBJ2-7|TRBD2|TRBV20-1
TGCAGTGCTCAGACCCTAGCGGGAGGGCCGGGAGAGCAGTACTTC
CSAQTLAGGPGEQYF
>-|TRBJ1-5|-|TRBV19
TGTGCCAGTAGTATTCAGCCGCGAAAGGCCAATCAGCCCCAGCATTTT
CASSIQPRKANQPQHF
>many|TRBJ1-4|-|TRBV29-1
TGCAGCGTCGGCGACAGCCCAACTAATGAAAAACTGTTTTTT
CSVGDSPTNEKLFF
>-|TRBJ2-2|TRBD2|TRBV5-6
TGTGCCAGCAGCTCTCGTAGCGGGGGGGCGAGGGAGCTGTTTTTT
CASSSRSGGARELFF
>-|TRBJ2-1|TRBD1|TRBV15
TGTGCCACCAGCAGAGACCCTGAGGGGGCTAGTGAGCAGTTCTTC
CATSRDPEGASEQFF
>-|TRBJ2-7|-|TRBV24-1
TGTGCCACCAGTGATGATTGGTATGAGCAGTACTTC
CATSDDWYEQYF
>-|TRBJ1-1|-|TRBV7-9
TGTGCCAGCAGCCTTCGTTCCCTAGATTTTAACACTGAAGCTTTCTTT
CASSLRSLDFNTEAFF
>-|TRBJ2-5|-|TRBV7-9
TGTGCCAGCGCCAGGTCCCCGATGGGGGAGGCCCAGTACTTC
CASARSPMGEAQYF
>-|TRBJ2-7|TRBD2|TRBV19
TGTGCCAGTAGTATGACAGCGGGGGGAACCTACGAGCAGTACTTC
CASSMTAGGTYEQYF
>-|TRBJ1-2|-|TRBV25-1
TGTGCCAGCAGTCCTTTATCCCCCTACGGGCAGCGATATGGCTACACCTTC
CASSPLSPYGQRYGYTF
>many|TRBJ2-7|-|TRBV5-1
TGCGCCAGCAGGGGGACATCCTACGAGCAGTACTTC
CASRGTSYEQYF
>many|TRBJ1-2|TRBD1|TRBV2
TGTGCCAGCAGTGAGAGACAGGGAAACTATGGCTACACCTTC
CASSERQGNYGYTF
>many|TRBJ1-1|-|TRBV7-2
TGTGCCAGCAGTATCGGGGTAACTGAAGCTTTCTTT
CASSIGVTEAFF
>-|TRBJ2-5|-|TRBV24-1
TGTGCCACCAGTGATTCGCTTAGCGGTGAATATTCCCAAGAGACCCAGTACTTC
CATSDSLSGEYSQETQYF
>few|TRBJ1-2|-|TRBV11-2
TGTGCCAGCAGCTTAGATCCGTCAGGGACTAACTATGGCTACACCTTC
CASSLDPSGTNYGYTF
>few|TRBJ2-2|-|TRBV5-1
TGCGCCAGCAGTGCAGGAAGGACCTCGAACACCGGGGAGCTGTTTTTT
CASSAGRTSNTGELFF
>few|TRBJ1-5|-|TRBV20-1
TGCAGTGCTAGAGAGGAGGGGCGGCCCAATCAGCCCCAGCATTTT
CSAREEGRPNQPQHF
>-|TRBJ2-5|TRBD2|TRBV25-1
TGTGCCAGCAGCTTGACTAGCGGGAGGGTCGAGACCCAGTACTTC
CASSLTSGRVETQYF
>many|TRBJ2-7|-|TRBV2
TGTGCCAGCGCCCGGAGTGCCTACGAGCAGTACTTC
CASARSAYEQYF
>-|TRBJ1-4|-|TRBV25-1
TGTGCCAGCAGCCAAGTCCAAGGGGCTAATGAAAAACTGTTTTTT
CASSQVQGANEKLFF
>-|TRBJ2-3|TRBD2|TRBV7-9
TGTGCCAGCAGCTTAACGTCAACTAGCGGGACGCAGTATTTT
CASSLTSTSGTQYF
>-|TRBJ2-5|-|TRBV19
TGTGCCAGTAGTAGGCAGGTCTACACAAGAGAGACCCAGTACTTC
CASSRQVYTRETQYF
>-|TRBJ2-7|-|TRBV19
TGTGCCAGTAGTGAGCGGTGGAAGAACTACGAGCAGTACTTC
CASSERWKNYEQYF
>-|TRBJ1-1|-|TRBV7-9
TGTGCCAGCAGCTTAATTACAGGTGAAGCTTTCTTT
CASSLITGEAFF
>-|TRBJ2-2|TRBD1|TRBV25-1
TGTGCCAGCAGTCGGACAGGGTCCCTATGGGAGCTGTTTTTT
CASSRTGSLWELFF
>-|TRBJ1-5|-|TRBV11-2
TGTGCCAGCAGCGTCAGGGCAAATCAGCCCCAGCATTTT
CASSVRANQPQHF
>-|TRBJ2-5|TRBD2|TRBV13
TGTGCCAGCAGCCAAGAACCAGCGGGGTCGGTCGAGACCCAGTACTTC
CASSQEPAGSVETQYF
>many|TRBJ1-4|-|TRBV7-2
TGTGCCAGCAGCGTAGATAGTGGGAATGAAAAACTGTTTTTT
CASSVDSGNEKLFF
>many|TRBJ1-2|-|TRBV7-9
TGTGCCAGCACCACGGCGGGCGGTTGGGGCTACACCTTC
CASTTAGGWGYTF
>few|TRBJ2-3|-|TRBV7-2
TGTGCCAGCAGCTTAGTGGTCTTCTCCTCGGATACGCAGTATTTT
CASSLVVFSSDTQYF
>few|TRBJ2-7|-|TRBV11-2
TGTGCCAGCAGCCGTGACAGGAGCCGCGAGCAGTACTTC
CASSRDRSREQYF
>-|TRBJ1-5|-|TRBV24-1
TGTGCCAGCAGTGACGGGGTAGCTCTTATTCAGCCCCAGCATTTT
CASSDGVALIQPQHF
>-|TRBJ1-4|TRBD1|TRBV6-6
TGTGCCAGCAGGTGGACAGGGCGTAATGAAAAACTGTTTTTT
CASRWTGRNEKLFF